The 9 T cell receptor beta chains listed next were all sequenced from one sample in a study of T cells in tuberculosis. This table comes from immunoSEQ multiplex PCR, and its TCRdb copy is limited to in-frame clones, with some not included. Here the sample spans roughly 30,000 clones, about 82% being singletons. The time point was: new active TB diagnosis, blood taken before or within 7 days of starting treatment. The specimen was PBMCs, collected at tuberculosis diagnosis. All receptors come from an adult with tuberculosis.

The V and J genes are TRBV5-1 and TRBJ2-3, with 7 bases aligning to TRBD2. V was pared by 5 bases and J by 1 base, with 13 bases of the junction left unmatched. Germline V gene lookup returns CDR1 SGHRS and CDR2 YFSETQ. The CDR3 extends over 17 amino acids. The CDR3 region is CASSGGRGVPGTDTQYF. CDR3 nucleotides: TGCGCCAGCAGTGGTGGACGGGGGGTTCCGGGCACAGATACGCAGTATTTT.

The V and J genes are TRBV6-1 and TRBJ2-7, with 8 bases aligning to TRBD2. The CDR3 runs 14 residues. Per the germline V gene, CDR1 is MNHNS and CDR2 is SASEGT. The V gene end was trimmed by 8 bases and the J gene end by 5 bases; junction bases not matched to a gene: 11. For the CDR3, the DNA is TGTGCCAGCTCTGCCGGACTAGCTTCTGACGAGCAGTACTTC. This codes for CASSAGLASDEQYF.

This clone was picked up a small number of times. The chain recombines TRBV11-3 with TRBJ2-5; 12 bases fit TRBD2. The germline V gene has CDR1 SGHNT and CDR2 YENEEA. CDR3 length: 15 residues. Trimming removed 5 bases from V and 5 bases from J; junction bases left unmatched: 6. As DNA, the CDR3 is TGTGCCAGCAGCCTATCGACTAGCGGGGGTGAGACCCAGTACTTC. Protein product: CASSLSTSGGETQYF.

V and J are TRBV5-1 and TRBJ2-5; TRBD2 aligns across 8 bases. The length of the CDR3 is 14 residues. The J segment lost 5 bases and the V segment lost 6 bases, leaving 9 bases of the junction unmatched. The germline V gene has CDR1 SGHRS and CDR2 YFSETQ. The CDR3 DNA follows: TGCGCCAGCAACGCAGCGGGAGTACTGGAGACCCAGTACTTC. Encoded protein: CASNAAGVLETQYF.

The chain is built from TRBV2 and TRBJ2-3, with a weak D call TRBD2 (7 bases). The germline V gene encodes CDR1 SNHLY and CDR2 FYNNEI. V dropped 6 bases and J dropped 6 bases, with 16 bases sitting between them. This CDR3 comprises 14 residues. The CDR3 loop reads CASRGGGPRDTQYF. Here the CDR3 DNA reads TGTGCCAGCAGGGGCGGGGGCCCCAGGGATACGCAGTATTTT.

This chain uses TRBV7-7 with TRBJ2-1, with 12 nucleotides matching TRBD1. The CDR3 loop spans 15 amino acids. After removal of 5 bases from V and 6 bases from J, the junction contained 5 bases not matched to a gene. Germline V gives CDR1 SSHAT, CDR2 FNYEAQ (reference sequence). CDR3 coding DNA: TGTGCCAGCAGCCGGGACAGGGGGCTAGTCAATGAGCAGTTCTTC. Encoded protein: CASSRDRGLVNEQFF.

This chain connects TRBV5-4 to TRBJ1-1, with 7 bases that match TRBD1. The CDR3 sequence is 16 residues long. Germline V gene lookup returns CDR1 SGHNT and CDR2 YYREEE (reference sequence). The ends lost 1 base at V and 3 bases at J; junction bases unmatched: 9. CDR3 protein: CASSLTGTASYTEAFF. For the CDR3, the DNA is TGTGCCAGCAGCTTGACTGGGACAGCTTCCTACACTGAAGCTTTCTTT.

Sample share makes this clone medium-sized. V is TRBV6-5 and J is TRBJ1-1; D remains unclear. This CDR3 is built from 11 residues. Trimming left V 5 bases short and J 6 bases short, with 7 bases between. Germline CDR1 is MNHEY and CDR2 is SVGAGI. The CDR3 loop is CASSHGAEAFF. The CDR3 DNA follows: TGTGCCAGCAGTCACGGGGCTGAAGCTTTCTTT.

This clone was counted between two and nine times. The rearrangement links TRBV18 to TRBJ1-2, with TRBD1 as a possible D gene (5 bases). The CDR3 is made up of 13 amino acids. The germline CDR1 and CDR2 sequences are KGHSH and LQKENI. V dropped 5 bases and J dropped 2 bases, with 9 bases sitting between them. The CDR3 DNA follows: TGTGCCAGCTCAAACCAGGGCAACTATGGCTACACCTTC. Protein sequence: CASSNQGNYGYTF.